What follows describes a single TCR beta chain. The record originates from a study of blood T cells in healthy people across ages. Germline values: CDR1 SNHLY, CDR2 FYNNEI. Trimming removed 6 bases at V and 5 bases at J, with 16 bases between. CDR3 size: 14 residues. Next came a second PCR, run for about 7 to 12 cycles, which used a sample-barcoded 5' primer along with a J-beta primer mix. Tagging of each cDNA molecule was performed by a template-switch adaptor with 12 random nucleotides. TCRdb ran MiXCR on the 5' RACE reads and lists one entry per CDR3 protein. The profile shows 850,000 to 1,100,000 distinct CDR3 sequences, more than 30% of them singletons.

The V gene is TRBV2, the J gene TRBJ1-1, with a weak D call TRBD1 (6 bases). The receptor was isolated from a man aged 18 to 30 in good health. Sequences were obtained from blood. CDR3 loop: CASRTPGAGTEAFF. DNA of the CDR3: TGTGCCAGCAGAACTCCGGGGGCAGGGACTGAAGCTTTCTTT.